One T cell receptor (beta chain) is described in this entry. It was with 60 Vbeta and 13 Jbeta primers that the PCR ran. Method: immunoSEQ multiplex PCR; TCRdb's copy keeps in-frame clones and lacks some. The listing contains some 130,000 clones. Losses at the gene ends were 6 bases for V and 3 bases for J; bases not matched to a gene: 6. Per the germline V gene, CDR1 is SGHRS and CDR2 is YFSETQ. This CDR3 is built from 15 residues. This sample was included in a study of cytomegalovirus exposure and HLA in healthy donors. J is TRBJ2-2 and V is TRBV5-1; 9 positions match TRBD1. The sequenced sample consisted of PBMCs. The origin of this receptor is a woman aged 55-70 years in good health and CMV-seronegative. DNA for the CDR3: TGCGCCAGCACACCGGGACAGGGTGACACCGGGGAGCTGTTTTTT. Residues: CASTPGQGDTGELFF.